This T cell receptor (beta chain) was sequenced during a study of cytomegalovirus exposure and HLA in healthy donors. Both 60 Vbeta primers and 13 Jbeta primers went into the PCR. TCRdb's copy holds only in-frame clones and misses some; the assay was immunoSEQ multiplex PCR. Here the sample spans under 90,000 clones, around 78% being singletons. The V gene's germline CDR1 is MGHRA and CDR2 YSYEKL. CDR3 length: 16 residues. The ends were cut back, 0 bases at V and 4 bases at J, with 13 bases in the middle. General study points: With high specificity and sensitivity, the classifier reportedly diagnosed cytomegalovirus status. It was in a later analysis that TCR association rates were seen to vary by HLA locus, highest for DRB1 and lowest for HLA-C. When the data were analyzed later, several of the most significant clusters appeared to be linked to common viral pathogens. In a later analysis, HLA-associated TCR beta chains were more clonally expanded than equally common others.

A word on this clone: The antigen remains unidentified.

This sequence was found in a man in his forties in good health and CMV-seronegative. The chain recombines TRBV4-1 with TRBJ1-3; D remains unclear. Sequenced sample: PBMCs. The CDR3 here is CASSQDMEALGNTIYF. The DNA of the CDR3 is TGCGCCAGCAGCCAAGATATGGAGGCCTTAGGAAACACCATATATTTT.